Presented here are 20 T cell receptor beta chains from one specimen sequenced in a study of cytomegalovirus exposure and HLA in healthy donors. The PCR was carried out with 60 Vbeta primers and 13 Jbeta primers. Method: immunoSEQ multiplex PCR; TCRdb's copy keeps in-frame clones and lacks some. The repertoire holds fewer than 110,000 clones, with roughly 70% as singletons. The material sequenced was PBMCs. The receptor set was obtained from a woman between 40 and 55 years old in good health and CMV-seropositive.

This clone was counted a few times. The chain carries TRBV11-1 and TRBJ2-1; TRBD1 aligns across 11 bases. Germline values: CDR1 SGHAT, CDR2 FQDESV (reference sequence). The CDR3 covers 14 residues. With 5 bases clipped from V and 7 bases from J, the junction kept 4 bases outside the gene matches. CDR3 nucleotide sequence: TGTGCCAGCAGCCCTAGGGACAGGGGGAATGAGCAGTTCTTC. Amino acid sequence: CASSPRDRGNEQFF.

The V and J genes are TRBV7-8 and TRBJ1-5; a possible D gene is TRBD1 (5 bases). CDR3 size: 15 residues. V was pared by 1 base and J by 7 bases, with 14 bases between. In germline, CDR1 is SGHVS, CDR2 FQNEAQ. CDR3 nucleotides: TGTGCCAGCAGCTTAGTTGAGACAGTCAGGCAGCCCCAGCATTTT. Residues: CASSLVETVRQPQHF.

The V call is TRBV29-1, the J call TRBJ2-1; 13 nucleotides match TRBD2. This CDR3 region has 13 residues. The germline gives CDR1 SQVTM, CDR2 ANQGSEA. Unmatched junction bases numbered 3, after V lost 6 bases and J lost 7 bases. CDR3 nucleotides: TGCAGCGTCACTAGCGGGGGGGCGAATGAGCAGTTCTTC. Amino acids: CSVTSGGANEQFF.

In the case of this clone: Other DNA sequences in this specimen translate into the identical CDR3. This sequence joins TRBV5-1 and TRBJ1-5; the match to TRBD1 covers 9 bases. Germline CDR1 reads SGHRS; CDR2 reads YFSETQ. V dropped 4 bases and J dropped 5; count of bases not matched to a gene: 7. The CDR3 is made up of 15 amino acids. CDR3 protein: CASSPDRGRDQPQHF. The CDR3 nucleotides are TGCGCCAGCAGCCCGGACAGGGGTCGTGATCAGCCCCAGCATTTT.

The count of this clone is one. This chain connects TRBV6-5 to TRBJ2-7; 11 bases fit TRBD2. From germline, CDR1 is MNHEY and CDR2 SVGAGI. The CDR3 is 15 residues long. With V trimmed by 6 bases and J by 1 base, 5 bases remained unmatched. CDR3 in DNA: TGTGCCAGCAGCTTGACTAGCGGGGTATCCTACGAGCAGTACTTC. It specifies CASSLTSGVSYEQYF.

CDR3 residues: CASSLDGRNNQPQHF. In nucleotides, the CDR3 is TGCGCCAGCAGCTTGGATGGGCGAAACAATCAGCCCCAGCATTTT. The rearrangement links TRBV5-1 to TRBJ1-5; D remains unclear. Trimming cost V 0 bases and J 3 bases, with 10 bases left between them. The CDR3 spans 15 residues. In germline, CDR1 is SGHRS, CDR2 YFSETQ.

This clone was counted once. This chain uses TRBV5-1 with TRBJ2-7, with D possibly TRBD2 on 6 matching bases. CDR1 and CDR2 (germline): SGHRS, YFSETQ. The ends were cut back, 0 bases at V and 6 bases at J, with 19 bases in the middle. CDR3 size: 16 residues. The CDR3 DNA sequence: TGCGCCAGCAGCTTGGACGGAGGGACGTCCACCTCCGAGCAGTACTTC. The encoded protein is CASSLDGGTSTSEQYF.

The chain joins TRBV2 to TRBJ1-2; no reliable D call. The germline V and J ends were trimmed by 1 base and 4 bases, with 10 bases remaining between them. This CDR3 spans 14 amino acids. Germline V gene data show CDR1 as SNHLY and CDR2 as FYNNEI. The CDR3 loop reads CASSEGRGFYGYTF. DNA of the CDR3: TGTGCCAGCAGTGAAGGGAGAGGATTCTATGGCTACACCTTC.

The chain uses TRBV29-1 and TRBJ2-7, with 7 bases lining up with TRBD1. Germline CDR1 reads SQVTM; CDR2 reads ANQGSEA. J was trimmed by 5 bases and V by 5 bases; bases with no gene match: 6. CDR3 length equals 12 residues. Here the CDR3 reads CSVWDSRDEQYF. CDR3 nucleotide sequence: TGCAGCGTTTGGGACAGCCGAGACGAGCAGTACTTC.

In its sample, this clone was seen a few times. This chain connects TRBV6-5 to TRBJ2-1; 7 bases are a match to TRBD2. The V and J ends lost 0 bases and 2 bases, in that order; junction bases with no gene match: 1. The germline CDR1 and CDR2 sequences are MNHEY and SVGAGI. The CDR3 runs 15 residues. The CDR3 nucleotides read TGTGCCAGCAGTTACTCCGGGACTACCTACAATGAGCAGTTCTTC. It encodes CASSYSGTTYNEQFF.

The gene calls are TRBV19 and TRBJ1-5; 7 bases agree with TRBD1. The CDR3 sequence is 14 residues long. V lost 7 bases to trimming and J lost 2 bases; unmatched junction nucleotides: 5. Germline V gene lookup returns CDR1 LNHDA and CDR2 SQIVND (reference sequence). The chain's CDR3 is CASTNRGGNQPQHF. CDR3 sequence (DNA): TGTGCCAGTACTAACAGGGGTGGCAATCAGCCCCAGCATTTT.

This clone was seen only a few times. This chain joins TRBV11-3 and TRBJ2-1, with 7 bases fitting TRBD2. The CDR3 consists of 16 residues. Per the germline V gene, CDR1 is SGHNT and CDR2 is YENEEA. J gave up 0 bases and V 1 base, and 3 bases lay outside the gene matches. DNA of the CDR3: TGTGCCAGCAGCTTAGTAGCGGGTAGCTCCTACAATGAGCAGTTCTTC. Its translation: CASSLVAGSSYNEQFF.

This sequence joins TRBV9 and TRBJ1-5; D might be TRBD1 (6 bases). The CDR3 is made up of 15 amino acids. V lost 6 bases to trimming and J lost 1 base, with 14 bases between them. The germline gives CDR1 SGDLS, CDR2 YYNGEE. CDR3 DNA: TGTGCCAGCAAACGGAAGGGGGTGAGCAATCAGCCCCAGCATTTT. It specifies CASKRKGVSNQPQHF.

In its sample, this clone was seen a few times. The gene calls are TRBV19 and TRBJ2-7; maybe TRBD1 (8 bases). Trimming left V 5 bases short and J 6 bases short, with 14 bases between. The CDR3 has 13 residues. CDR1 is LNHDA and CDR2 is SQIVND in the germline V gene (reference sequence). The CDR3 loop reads CASSDTGGVEQYF. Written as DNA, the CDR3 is TGTGCCAGTAGTGATACAGGGGGGGTCGAGCAGTACTTC.

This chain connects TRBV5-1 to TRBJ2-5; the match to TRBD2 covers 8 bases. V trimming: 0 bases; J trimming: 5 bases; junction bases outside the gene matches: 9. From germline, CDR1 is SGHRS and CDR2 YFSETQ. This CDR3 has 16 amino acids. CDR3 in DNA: TGCGCCAGCAGCTTGGGGAGCGGGGGCCCGCCGGAGACCCAGTACTTC. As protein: CASSLGSGGPPETQYF.

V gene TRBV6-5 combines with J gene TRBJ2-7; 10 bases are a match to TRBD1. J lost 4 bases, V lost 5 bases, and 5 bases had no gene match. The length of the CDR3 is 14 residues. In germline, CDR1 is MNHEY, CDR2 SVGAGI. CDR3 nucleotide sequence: TGTGCCAGCAGTATACCGGGACAGGGGTACGAGCAGTACTTC. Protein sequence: CASSIPGQGYEQYF.

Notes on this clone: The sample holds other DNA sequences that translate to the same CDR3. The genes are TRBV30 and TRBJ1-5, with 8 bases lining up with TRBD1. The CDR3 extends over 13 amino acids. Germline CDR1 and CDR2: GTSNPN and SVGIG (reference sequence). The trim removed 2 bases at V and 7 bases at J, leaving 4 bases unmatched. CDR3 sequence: CAWSRTGGQPQHF. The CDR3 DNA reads TGTGCCTGGAGTAGAACAGGGGGACAGCCCCAGCATTTT.

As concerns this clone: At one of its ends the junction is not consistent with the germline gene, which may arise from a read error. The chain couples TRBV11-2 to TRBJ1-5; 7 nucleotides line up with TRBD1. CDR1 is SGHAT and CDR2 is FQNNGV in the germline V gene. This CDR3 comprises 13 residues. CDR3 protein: CASSLDRAQPQHF. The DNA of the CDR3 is TGTGCCAGCAGCCTAGACAGGGCACAGCCCCAGCATTTT.

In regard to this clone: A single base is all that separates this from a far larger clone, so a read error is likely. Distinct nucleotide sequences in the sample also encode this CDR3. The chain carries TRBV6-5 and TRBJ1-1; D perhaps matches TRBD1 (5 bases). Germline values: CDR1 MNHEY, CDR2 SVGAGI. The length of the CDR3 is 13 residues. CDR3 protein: CASTWGVDTDAFF. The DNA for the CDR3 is TGTGCCAGCACTTGGGGGGTTGACACTGACGCTTTCTTT.

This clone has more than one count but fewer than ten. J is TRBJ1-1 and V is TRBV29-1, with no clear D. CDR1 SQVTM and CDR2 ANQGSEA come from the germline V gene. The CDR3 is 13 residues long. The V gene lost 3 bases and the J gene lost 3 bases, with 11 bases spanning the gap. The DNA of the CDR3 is TGCAGCGTTGAGACCGGACTCGACACTGAAGCTTTCTTT. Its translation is CSVETGLDTEAFF.